The T cell receptor (beta chain) described here comes from a study of T cell repertoires in cytomegalovirus infection. Study at large: TCR beta signatures that were public indicated CMV infection and matching HLA type. General study results and limits: Clonotype analysis showed dominance of the ex vivo response by HLA-C-restricted CMV-specific TCR beta clonotypes.

TCRdb reprocessed the reads with MiXCR, giving one entry per CDR3 protein. The table records roughly 150,000 distinct CDR3 sequences, about 20% of them present only once. Note on this clonotype: Its target is not known.

V lost 5 bases and J 6 bases, leaving 16 bases between the germline ends. This CDR3 has 15 amino acids. Germline assignment: CDR1 SGHTA and CDR2 FQGNSA. The clonotype originates from a human donor in good health (CMV status not recorded). Some clones in this sample may be carry-over from other donors' samples. The chain is built from TRBV7-2 and TRBJ2-2; D perhaps matches TRBD2 (6 bases). The sequenced sample was CD8+ T cells from cultured PBMCs, obtained from culture after CMV antigen stimulation. The CDR3 loop reads CASSLTSGEAGELFF. The CDR3 bases are TGTGCCAGCAGCCTGACATCTGGGGAGGCCGGGGAGCTGTTTTTT. The whole variable domain, filled in from reference TRBV7-2 and TRBJ2-2, reads GAGVSQSPSNKVTEKGKDVELRCDPISGHTALYWYRQSLGQGLEFLIYFQGNSAPDKSGLPSDRFSAERTGGSVSTLTIQRTQQEDSAVYLCASSLTSGEAGELFFGEGSRLTVL.